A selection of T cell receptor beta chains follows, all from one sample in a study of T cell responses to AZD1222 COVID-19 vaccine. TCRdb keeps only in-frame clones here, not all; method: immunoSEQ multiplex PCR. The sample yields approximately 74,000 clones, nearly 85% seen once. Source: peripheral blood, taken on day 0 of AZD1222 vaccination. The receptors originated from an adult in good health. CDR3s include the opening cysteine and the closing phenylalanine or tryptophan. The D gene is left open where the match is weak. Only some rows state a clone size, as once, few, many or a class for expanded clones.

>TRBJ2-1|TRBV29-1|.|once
CSVEENGHPLDEQFF
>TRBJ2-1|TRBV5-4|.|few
CASIREPGAGNEQFF
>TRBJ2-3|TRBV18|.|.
CASSLSWDLTDTQYF
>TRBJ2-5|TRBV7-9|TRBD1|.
CASSFGQGETQYF
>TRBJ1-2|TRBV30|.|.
CAWSVRYGYTF
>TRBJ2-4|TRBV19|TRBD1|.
CARQGVAKNIQYF
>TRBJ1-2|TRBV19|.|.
CASSIYGNYGYTF
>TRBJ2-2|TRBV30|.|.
CAWIPSEDTGELFF
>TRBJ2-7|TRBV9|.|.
CASSRGTAYEQYF
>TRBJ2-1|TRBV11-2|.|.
CASSLGGYNEQFF
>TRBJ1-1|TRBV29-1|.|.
CSVDQGLNTEAFF
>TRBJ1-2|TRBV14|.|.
CASSQGQHDGYTF
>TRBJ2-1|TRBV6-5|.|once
CASSARGVSNEQFF
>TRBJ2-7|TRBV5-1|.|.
CASSHGAGRSYEQYF
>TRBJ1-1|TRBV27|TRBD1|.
CASSPLSGQGIVFF
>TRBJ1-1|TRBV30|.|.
CAWTGGATEAFF
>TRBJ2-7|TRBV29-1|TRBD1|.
CSVDSGGYEQYF
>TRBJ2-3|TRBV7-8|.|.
CASSLGHSTDTQYF
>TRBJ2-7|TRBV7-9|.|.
CASSRSGPGSTYEQYF
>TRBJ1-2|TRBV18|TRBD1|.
CASSPRGQGDYGYTF
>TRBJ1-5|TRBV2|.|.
CASRFTGNQPQHF
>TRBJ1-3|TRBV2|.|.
CASSDGGRGSGNTIYF
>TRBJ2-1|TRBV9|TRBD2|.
CASSARTSGLEQFF
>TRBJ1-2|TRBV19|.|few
CASSIVETGYGYTF
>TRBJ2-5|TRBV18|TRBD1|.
CASSPPSRGPGETQYF
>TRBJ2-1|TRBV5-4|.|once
CASSLAGLGRNEQFF
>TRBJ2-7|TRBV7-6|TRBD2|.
CASSWTSGGAPYEQYF
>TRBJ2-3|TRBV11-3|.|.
CASSQSQGEDTDTQYF
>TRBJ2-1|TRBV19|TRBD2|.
CASIQAGASNEQFF
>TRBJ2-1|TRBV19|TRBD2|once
CASSGTSGRAFEQFF
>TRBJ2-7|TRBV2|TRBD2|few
CASSDGLAGGARYEQYF
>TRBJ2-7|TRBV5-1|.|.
CASSLGLGKVYEQYF
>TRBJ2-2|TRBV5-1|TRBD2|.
CASSLGTSAGGTGELFF
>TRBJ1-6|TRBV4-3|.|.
CASSQSRSHSPLHF
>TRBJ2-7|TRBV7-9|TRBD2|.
CASRPGGLAGGKSYEQYF
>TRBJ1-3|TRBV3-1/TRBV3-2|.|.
CASSLGYGGNTIYF
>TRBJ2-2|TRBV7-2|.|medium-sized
CASSLESGVGTGELFF
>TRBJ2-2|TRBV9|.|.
CASSPRTAQNTGELFF
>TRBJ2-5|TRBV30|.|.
CAWSVRGRIQETQYF
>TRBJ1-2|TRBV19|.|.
CASSISGTSGYDTF
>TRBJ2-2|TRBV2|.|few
CASSEVLLDTGELFF